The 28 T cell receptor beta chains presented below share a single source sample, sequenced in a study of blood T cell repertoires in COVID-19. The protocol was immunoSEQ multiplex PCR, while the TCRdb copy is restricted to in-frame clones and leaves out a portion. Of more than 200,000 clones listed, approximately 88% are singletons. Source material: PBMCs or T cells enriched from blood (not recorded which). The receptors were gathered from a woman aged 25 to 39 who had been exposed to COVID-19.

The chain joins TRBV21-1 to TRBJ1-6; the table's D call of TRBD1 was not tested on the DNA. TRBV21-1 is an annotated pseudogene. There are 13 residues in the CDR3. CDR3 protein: CARGTVLNSPLHF. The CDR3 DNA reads TGTGCCAGGGGGACAGTTTTGAATTCACCCCTCCACTTT.

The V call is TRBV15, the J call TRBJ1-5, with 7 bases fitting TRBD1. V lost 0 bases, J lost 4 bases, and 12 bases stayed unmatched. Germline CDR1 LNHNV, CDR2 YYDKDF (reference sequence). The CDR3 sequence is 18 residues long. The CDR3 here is CATSRDRGNVWVNQPQHF. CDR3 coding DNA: TGTGCCACCAGCAGAGACAGGGGGAATGTTTGGGTAAATCAGCCCCAGCATTTT.

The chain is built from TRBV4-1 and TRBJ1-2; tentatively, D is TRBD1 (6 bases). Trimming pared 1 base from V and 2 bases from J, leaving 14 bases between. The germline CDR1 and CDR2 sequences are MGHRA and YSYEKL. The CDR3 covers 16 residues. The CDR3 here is CASSQGTATQNYGYTF. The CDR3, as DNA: TGCGCCAGCAGCCAAGGGACAGCCACACAAAACTATGGCTACACCTTC.

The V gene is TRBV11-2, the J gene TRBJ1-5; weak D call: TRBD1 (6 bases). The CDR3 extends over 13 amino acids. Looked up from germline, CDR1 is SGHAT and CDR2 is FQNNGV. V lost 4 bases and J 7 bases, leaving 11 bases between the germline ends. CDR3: CASSYRVGQPQHF. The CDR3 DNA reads TGTGCCAGCAGCTACAGGGTAGGACAGCCCCAGCATTTT.

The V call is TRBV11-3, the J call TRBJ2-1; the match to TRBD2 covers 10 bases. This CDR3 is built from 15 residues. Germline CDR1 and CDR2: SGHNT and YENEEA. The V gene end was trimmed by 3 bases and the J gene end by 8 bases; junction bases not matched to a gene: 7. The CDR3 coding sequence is TGTGCCAGCAGCTTTGCCGGACTAGCGGAGTATGAGCAGTTCTTC. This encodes CASSFAGLAEYEQFF.

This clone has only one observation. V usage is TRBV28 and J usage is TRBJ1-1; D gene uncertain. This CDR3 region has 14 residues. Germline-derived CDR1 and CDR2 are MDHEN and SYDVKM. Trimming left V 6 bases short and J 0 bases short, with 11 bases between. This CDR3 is CASSLTRMNTEAFF. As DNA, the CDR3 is TGTGCCAGCAGCTTGACACGGATGAACACTGAAGCTTTCTTT.

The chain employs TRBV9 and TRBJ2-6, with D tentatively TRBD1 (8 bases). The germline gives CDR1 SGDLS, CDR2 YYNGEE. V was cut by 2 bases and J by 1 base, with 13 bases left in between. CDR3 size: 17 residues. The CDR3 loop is CASSVGQGGSGANVLTF. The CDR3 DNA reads TGTGCCAGCAGCGTCGGACAGGGAGGGTCTGGGGCCAACGTCCTGACTTTC.

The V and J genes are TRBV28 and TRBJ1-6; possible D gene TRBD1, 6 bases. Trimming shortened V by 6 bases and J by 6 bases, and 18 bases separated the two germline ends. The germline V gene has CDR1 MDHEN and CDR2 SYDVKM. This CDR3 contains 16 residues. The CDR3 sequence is CASSHQQGFANSPLHF. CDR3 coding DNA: TGTGCCAGCAGCCATCAACAGGGTTTTGCTAATTCACCCCTCCACTTT.

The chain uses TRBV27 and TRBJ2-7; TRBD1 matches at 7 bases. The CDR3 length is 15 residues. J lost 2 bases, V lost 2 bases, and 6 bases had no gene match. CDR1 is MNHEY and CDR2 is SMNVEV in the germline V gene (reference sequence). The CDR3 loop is CASSLGDSIAYEQYF. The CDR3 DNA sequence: TGTGCCAGCAGTTTAGGGGACAGTATCGCCTACGAGCAGTACTTC.

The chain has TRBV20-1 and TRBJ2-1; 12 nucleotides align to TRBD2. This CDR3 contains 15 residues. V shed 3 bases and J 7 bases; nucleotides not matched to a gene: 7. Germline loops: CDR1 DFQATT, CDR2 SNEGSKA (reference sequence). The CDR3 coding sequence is TGCAGTGCTAGTTGGACTAGCGGGATTGGTAATGAGCAGTTCTTC. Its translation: CSASWTSGIGNEQFF.

The CDR3 region is CASSQEGPPWRLNTEAFF. CDR3 in DNA: TGCGCCAGCAGCCAAGAGGGCCCTCCCTGGAGGTTGAACACTGAAGCTTTCTTT. J is TRBJ1-1 and V is TRBV4-1; the D is unclear. Trimming cost V 0 bases and J 0 bases, with 17 bases left between them. The CDR3 loop spans 18 amino acids. Germline V gives CDR1 MGHRA, CDR2 YSYEKL.

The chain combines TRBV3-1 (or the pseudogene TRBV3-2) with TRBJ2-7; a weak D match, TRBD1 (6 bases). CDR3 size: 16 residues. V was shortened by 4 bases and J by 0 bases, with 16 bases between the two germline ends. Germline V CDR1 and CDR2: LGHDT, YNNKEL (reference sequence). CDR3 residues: CASSPHYTGSSYEQYF. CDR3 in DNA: TGTGCCAGCAGCCCCCACTATACAGGGAGCTCCTACGAGCAGTACTTC.

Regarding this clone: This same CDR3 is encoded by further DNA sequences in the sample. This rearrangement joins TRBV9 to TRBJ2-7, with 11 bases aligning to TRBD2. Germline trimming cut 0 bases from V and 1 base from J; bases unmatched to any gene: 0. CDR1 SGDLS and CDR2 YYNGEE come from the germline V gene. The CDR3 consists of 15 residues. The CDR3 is CASSVGLAGSYEQYF. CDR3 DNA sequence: TGTGCCAGCAGCGTAGGACTAGCGGGATCCTACGAGCAGTACTTC. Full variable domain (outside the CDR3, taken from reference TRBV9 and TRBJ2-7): DSGVTQTPKHLITATGQRVTLRCSPRSGDLSVYWYQQSLDQGLQFLIQYYNGEERAKGNILERFSAQQFPDLHSELNLSSLELGDSALYFCASSVGLAGSYEQYFGPGTRLTVT.

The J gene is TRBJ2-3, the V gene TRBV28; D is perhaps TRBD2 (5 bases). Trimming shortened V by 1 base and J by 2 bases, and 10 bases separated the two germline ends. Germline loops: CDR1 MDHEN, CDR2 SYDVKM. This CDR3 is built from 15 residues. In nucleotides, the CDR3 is TGTGCCAGCAGTTTATTATCAGCGGCCACAGATACGCAGTATTTT. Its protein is CASSLLSAATDTQYF.

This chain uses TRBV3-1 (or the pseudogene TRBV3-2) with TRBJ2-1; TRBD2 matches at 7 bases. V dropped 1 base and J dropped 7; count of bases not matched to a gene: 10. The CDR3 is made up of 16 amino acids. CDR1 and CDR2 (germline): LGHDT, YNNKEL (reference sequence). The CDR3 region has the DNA TGTGCCAGCAGCCAAGTAACCGCCAGCGGGAAGAATGAGCAGTTCTTC. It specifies CASSQVTASGKNEQFF.

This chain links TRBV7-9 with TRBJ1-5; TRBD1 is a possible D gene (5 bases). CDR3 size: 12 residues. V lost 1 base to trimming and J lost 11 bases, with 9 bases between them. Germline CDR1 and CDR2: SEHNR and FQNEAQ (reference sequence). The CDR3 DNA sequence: TGTGCCAGCAGCTTAGAGGGGCGAGCCCAGCATTTT. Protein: CASSLEGRAQHF. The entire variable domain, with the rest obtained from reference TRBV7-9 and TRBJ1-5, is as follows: DTGVSQNPRHKITKRGQNVTFRCDPISEHNRLYWYRQTLGQGPEFLTYFQNEAQLEKSRLLSDRFSAERPKGSFSTLEIQRTEQGDSAMYLCASSLEGRAQHFGDGTRLSIL.

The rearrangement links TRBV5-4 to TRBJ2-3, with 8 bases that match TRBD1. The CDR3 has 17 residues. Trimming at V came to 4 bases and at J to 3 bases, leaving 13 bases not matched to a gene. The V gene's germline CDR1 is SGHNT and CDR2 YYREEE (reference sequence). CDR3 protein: CASSPDRGLKGTDTQYF. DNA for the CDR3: TGTGCCAGCAGCCCCGACAGGGGCCTTAAGGGAACAGATACGCAGTATTTT.

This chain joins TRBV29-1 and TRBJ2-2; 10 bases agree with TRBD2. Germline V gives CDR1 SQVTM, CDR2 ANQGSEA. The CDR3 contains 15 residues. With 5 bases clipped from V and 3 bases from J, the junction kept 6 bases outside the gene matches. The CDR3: CSVRSGRADTGELFF. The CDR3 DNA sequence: TGCAGCGTTCGAAGCGGGAGGGCCGACACCGGGGAGCTGTTTTTT.

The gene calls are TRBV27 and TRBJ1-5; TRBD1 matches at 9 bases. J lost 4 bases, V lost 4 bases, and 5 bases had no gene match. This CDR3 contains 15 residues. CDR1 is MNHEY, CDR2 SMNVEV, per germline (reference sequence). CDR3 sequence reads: CASSSPGQGNQPQHF. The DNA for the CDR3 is TGTGCCAGCAGTTCCCCGGGACAGGGAAATCAGCCCCAGCATTTT.

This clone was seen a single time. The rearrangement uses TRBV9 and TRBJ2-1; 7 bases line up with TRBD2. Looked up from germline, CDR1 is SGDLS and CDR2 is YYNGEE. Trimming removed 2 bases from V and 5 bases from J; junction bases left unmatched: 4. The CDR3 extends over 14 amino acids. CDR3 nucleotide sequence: TGTGCCAGCAGCGTTTGGCGGGGGAACAATGAGCAGTTCTTC. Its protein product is CASSVWRGNNEQFF.

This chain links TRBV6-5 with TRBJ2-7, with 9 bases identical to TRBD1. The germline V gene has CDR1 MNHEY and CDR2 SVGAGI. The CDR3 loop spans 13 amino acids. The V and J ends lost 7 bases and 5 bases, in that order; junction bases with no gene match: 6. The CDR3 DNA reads TGTGCCAGCAACACAGGGGGCGGCGACGAGCAGTACTTC. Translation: CASNTGGGDEQYF.

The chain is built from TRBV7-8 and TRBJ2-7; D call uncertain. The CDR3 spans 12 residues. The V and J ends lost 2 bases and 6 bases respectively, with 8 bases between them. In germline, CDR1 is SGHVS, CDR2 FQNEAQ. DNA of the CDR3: TGTGCCAGCAGCTTATACGGGTCCGAGCAGTACTTC. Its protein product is CASSLYGSEQYF.

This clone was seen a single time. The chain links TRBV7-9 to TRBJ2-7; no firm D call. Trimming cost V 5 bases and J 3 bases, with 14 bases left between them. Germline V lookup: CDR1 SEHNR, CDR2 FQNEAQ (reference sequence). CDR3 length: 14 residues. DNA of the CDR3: TGTGCCAGCAGCCCCCCGGTAACGGGCTACGAGCAGTACTTC. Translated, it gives CASSPPVTGYEQYF.

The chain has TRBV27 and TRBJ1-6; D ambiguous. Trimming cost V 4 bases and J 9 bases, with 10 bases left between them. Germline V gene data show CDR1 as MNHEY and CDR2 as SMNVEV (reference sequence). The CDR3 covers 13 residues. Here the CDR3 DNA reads TGTGCCAGCAGTTGGGTCGGAGGTTCACCCCTCCACTTT. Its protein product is CASSWVGGSPLHF.

The CDR3, as DNA: TGTGCTAGTGCCTTGGGCAGTCCAAACTATGGCTACACCTTC. The encoded protein is CASALGSPNYGYTF. V usage is TRBV12-5 and J usage is TRBJ1-2; unclear D gene. Germline V CDR1 and CDR2: LGHNT, FRNRAP. V dropped 7 bases and J dropped 2 bases, with 14 bases sitting between them. The CDR3 has 14 amino acids.

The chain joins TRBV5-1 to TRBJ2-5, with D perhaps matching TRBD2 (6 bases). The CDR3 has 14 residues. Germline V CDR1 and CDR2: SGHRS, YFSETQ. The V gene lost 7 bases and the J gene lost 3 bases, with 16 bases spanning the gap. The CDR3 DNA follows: TGCGCCAGCTATGGGGGGAACAGTGAAGAGACCCAGTACTTC. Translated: CASYGGNSEETQYF.

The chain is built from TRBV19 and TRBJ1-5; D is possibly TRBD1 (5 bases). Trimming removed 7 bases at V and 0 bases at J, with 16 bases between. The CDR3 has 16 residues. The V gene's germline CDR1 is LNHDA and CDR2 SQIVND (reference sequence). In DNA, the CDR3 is TGTGCCAGTACCCTGGTACAGGACTATAGCAATCAGCCCCAGCATTTT. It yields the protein CASTLVQDYSNQPQHF.

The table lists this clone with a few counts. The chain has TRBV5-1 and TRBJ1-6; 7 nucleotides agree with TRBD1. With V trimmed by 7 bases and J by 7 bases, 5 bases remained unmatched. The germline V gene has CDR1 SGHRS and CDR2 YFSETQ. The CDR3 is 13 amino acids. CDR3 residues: CASAPRGNSPLHF. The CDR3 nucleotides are TGCGCCAGCGCGCCCAGGGGGAATTCACCCCTCCACTTT.